This T cell receptor beta chain originates from a study of blood T cell repertoires in COVID-19. The repertoire was sequenced with immunoSEQ multiplex PCR; TCRdb's copy has only in-frame clones and lacks some. The sample includes 250,000 to 350,000 clones, approximately 88% of them seen just once. This clone has just a few counts. This receptor was taken from a young man who had recovered from COVID-19. Sequenced: peripheral blood.

The CDR3 reads CATSDPISTEAFF. CDR3 coding DNA: TGTGCCACCAGTGATCCGATTAGCACTGAAGCTTTCTTT. V usage is TRBV24-1 and J usage is TRBJ1-1, with D unresolved. Germline loops: CDR1 KGHDR, CDR2 SFDVKD. Deletions cut 3 bases from V and 4 bases from J, with 8 bases between. The CDR3 is 13 amino acids.